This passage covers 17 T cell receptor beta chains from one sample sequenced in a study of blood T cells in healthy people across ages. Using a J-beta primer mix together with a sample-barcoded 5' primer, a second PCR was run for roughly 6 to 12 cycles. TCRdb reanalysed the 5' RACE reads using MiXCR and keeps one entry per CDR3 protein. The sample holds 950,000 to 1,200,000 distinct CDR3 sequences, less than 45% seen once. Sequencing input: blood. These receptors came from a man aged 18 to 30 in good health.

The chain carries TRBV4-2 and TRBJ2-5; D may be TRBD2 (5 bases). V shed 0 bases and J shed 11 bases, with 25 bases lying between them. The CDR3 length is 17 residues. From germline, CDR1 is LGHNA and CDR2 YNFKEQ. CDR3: CASSQDGETAVYNEQYF. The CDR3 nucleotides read TGTGCCAGCAGCCAAGATGGGGAGACGGCAGTTTACAATGAGCAGTACTTC.

CDR3 in amino acids: CASSQVTAGTEAFF. As DNA, the CDR3 is TGTGCCAGCAGCCAAGTCACAGCCGGGACTGAAGCTTTCTTT. The J gene is TRBJ1-1, the V gene TRBV3-1; D not certain. V lost 1 base and J 5 bases, leaving 11 bases between the germline ends. This CDR3 comprises 14 residues. Germline CDR1 LGHDT, CDR2 YNNKEL (reference sequence).

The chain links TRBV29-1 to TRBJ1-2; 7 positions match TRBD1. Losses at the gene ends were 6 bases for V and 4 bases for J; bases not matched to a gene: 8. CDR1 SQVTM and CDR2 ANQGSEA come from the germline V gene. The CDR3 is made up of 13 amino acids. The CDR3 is CSVGTESSYGYTF. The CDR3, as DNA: TGCAGCGTGGGGACAGAGTCGAGCTATGGCTACACCTTC.

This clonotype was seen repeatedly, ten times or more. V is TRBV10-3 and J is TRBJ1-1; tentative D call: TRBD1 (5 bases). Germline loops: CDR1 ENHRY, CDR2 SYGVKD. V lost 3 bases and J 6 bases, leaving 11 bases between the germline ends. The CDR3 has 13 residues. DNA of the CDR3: TGTGCCATCAGTGAAGCGGGGGGACCTGAAGCTTTCTTT. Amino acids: CAISEAGGPEAFF.

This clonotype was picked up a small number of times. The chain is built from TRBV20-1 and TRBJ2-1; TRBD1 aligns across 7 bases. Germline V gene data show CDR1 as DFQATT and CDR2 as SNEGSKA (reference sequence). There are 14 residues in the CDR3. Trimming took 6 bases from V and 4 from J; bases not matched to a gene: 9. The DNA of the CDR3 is TGCAGTGCACCGGGACAGAGCTATTACAATGAGCAGTTCTTC. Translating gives CSAPGQSYYNEQFF.

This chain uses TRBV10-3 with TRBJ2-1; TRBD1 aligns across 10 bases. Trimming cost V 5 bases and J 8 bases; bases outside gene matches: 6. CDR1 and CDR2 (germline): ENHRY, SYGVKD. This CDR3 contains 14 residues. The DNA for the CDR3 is TGTGCCATCAGTACAGGACAGGGGGTCGATGAGCAGTTCTTC. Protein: CAISTGQGVDEQFF.

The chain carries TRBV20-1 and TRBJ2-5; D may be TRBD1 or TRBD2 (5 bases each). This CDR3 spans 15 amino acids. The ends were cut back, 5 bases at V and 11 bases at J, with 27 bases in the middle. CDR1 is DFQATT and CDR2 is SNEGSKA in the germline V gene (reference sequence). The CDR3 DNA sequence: TGCAGTGCTTTCCTCCGGGACCGCCATAACAATGAGCAGTACTTC. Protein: CSAFLRDRHNNEQYF.

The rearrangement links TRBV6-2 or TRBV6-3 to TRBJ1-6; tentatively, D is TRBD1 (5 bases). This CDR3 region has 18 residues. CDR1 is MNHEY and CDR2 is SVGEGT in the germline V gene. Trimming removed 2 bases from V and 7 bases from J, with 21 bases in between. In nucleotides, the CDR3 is TGTGCCAGCAGTTACGAGAACCGTAGACAGTCGGTGAATTCACCCCTCCACTTT. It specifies CASSYENRRQSVNSPLHF.

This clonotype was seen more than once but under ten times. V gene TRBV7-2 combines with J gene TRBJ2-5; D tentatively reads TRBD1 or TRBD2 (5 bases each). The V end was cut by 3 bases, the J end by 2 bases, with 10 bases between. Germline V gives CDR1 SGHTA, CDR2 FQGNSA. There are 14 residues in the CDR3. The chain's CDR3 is CASSFMGEQETQYF. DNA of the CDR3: TGTGCCAGCAGCTTTATGGGGGAACAAGAGACCCAGTACTTC. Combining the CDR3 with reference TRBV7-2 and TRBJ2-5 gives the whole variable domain GAGVSQSPSNKVTEKGKDVELRCDPISGHTALYWYRQSLGQGLEFLIYFQGNSAPDKSGLPSDRFSAERTGGSVSTLTIQRTQQEDSAVYLCASSFMGEQETQYFGPGTRLLVL.

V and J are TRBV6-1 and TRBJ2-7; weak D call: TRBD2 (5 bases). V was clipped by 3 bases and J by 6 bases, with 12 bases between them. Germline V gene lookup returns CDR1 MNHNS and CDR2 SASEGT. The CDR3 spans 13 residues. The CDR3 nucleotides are TGTGCCAGCAGTGAGAGGGAGTTTGGCGAGCAGTACTTC. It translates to CASSEREFGEQYF.

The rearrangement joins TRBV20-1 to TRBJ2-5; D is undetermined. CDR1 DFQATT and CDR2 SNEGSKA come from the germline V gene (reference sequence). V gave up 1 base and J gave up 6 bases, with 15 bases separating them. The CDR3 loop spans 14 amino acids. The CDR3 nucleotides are TGCAGTGCTAGAGTTGACCCAATTGGGCAGACCCAGTACTTC. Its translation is CSARVDPIGQTQYF.

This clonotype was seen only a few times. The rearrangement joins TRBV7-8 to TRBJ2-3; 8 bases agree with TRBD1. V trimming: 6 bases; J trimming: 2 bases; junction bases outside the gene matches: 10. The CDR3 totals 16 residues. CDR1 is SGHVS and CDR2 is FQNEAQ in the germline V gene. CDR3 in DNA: TGTGCCAGCAGAACGACCGGGACAGGCTTCACAGATACGCAGTATTTT. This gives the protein CASRTTGTGFTDTQYF.

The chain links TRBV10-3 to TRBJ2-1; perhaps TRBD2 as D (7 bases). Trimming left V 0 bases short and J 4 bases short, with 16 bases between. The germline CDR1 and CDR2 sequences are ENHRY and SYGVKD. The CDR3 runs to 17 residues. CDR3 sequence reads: CAISESRGGAGYNEQFF. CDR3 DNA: TGTGCCATCAGTGAGTCTAGGGGGGGCGCCGGATACAATGAGCAGTTCTTC.

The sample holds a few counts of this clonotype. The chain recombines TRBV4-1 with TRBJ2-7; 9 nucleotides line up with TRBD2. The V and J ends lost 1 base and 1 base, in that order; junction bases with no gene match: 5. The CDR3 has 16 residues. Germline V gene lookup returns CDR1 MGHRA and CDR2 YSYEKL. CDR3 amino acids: CASSQVISGGSYEQYF. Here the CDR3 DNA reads TGCGCCAGCAGCCAAGTTATCAGCGGGGGGTCCTACGAGCAGTACTTC.

The CDR3 sequence is CASSRTGVGQPQHF. The CDR3 nucleotides read TGTGCCAGCAGCCGAACAGGGGTGGGTCAGCCCCAGCATTTT. V is TRBV3-1 and J is TRBJ1-5; 7 bases are a match to TRBD1. CDR1 and CDR2 (germline): LGHDT, YNNKEL (reference sequence). There are 14 residues in the CDR3. After removal of 4 bases from V and 6 bases from J, the junction contained 6 bases not matched to a gene. Using reference TRBV3-1 and TRBJ1-5 for the parts outside the CDR3, the full variable domain is DTAVSQTPKYLVTQMGNDKSIKCEQNLGHDTMYWYKQDSKKFLKIMFSYNNKELIINETVPNRFSPKSPDKAHLNLHINSLELGDSAVYFCASSRTGVGQPQHFGDGTRLSIL.

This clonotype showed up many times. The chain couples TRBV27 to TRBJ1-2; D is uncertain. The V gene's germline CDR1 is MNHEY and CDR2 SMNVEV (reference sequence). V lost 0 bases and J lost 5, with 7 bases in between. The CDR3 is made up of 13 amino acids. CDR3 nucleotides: TGTGCCAGCAGTTTATCTTGGCGGTATGGCTACACCTTC. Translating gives CASSLSWRYGYTF.

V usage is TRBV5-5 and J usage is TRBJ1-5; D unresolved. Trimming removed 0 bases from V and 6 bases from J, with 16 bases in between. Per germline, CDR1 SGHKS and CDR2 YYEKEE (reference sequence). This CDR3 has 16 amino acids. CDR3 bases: TGTGCCAGCAGCTTGGAGGCAAACCCCGGCCGTCAGCCCCAGCATTTT. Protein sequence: CASSLEANPGRQPQHF. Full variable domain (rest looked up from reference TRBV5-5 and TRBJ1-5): DAGVTQSPTHLIKTRGQQVTLRCSPISGHKSVSWYQQVLGQGPQFIFQYYEKEERGRGNFPDRFSARQFPNYSSELNVNALLLGDSALYLCASSLEANPGRQPQHFGDGTRLSIL.